This is a list of T cell receptor beta chains from one sample in a study of cytomegalovirus exposure and HLA in healthy donors. Here immunoSEQ multiplex PCR was the method, and the copy in TCRdb shows in-frame clones only, minus some. The sample includes fewer than 100,000 clones. Sequenced input: PBMCs. Every receptor here comes from a man aged 45 to 65 in good health and CMV-seronegative. Each CDR3 is given with its conserved first and last residue. Fields, in order: V gene, D gene, CDR3 length, J gene, CDR3 protein, CDR3 DNA. A D gene is named only where the DNA matches it firmly.

v_gene: TRBV7-2; d_gene: NA; len: 13; j_gene: TRBJ1-2; CDR3aa: CASSLGGGYGYTF; CDR3nt: TGTGCCAGCAGCTTAGGGGGGGGCTATGGCTACACCTTC
v_gene: TRBV6-6; d_gene: NA; len: 14; j_gene: TRBJ1-1; CDR3aa: CASSYPGLNTEAFF; CDR3nt: TGTGCCAGCAGTTACCCAGGTTTGAACACTGAAGCTTTCTTT
v_gene: TRBV5-1; d_gene: NA; len: 11; j_gene: TRBJ1-1; CDR3aa: CASSFEGEAFF; CDR3nt: TGCGCCAGCAGCTTCGAGGGTGAAGCTTTCTTT
v_gene: TRBV27; d_gene: NA; len: 14; j_gene: TRBJ2-5; CDR3aa: CASSRPGYQETQYF; CDR3nt: TGTGCCAGCAGTCGACCAGGGTACCAAGAGACCCAGTACTTC
v_gene: TRBV6-4; d_gene: TRBD1; len: 11; j_gene: TRBJ1-2; CDR3aa: CARQGAGGYTF; CDR3nt: TGTGCCAGACAGGGGGCAGGTGGCTACACCTTC
v_gene: TRBV7-8; d_gene: NA; len: 15; j_gene: TRBJ1-1; CDR3aa: CASSLTLIMNTEAFF; CDR3nt: TGTGCCAGCAGCTTGACTCTCATTATGAACACTGAAGCTTTCTTT
v_gene: TRBV28; d_gene: NA; len: 16; j_gene: TRBJ1-2; CDR3aa: CASSLGWGRANYGYTF; CDR3nt: TGTGCCAGCAGTTTAGGGTGGGGCCGAGCTAACTATGGCTACACCTTC
v_gene: TRBV10-3; d_gene: TRBD1; len: 15; j_gene: TRBJ1-5; CDR3aa: CVISGQGGSNQPQHF; CDR3nt: TGTGTCATCAGCGGACAGGGCGGTAGCAATCAGCCCCAGCATTTT
v_gene: TRBV15; d_gene: TRBD1; len: 13; j_gene: TRBJ1-2; CDR3aa: CATKGDSDYGYTF; CDR3nt: TGTGCCACCAAAGGGGACAGTGACTATGGCTACACCTTC
v_gene: TRBV13; d_gene: TRBD1; len: 15; j_gene: TRBJ1-2; CDR3aa: CASSSRGQGMGGYTF; CDR3nt: TGTGCCAGCAGCTCAAGGGGACAGGGTATGGGCGGCTACACCTTC
v_gene: TRBV19; d_gene: TRBD1; len: 14; j_gene: TRBJ1-2; CDR3aa: CASSPQGANYGYTF; CDR3nt: TGTGCCAGTAGTCCCCAGGGGGCTAACTATGGCTACACCTTC
v_gene: TRBV5-6; d_gene: TRBD1; len: 14; j_gene: TRBJ1-2; CDR3aa: CASSLGTGVVGYTF; CDR3nt: TGTGCCAGCAGCTTGGGGACAGGGGTAGTTGGCTACACCTTC
v_gene: TRBV25-1; d_gene: NA; len: 13; j_gene: TRBJ1-2; CDR3aa: CASTRAANYGYTF; CDR3nt: TGTGCCAGCACCAGGGCAGCTAACTATGGCTACACCTTC
v_gene: TRBV25-1; d_gene: TRBD1; len: 13; j_gene: TRBJ1-2; CDR3aa: CASSFRGLYGYTF; CDR3nt: TGTGCCAGCAGTTTTAGGGGGCTATATGGCTACACCTTC
v_gene: TRBV29-1; d_gene: TRBD1; len: 13; j_gene: TRBJ2-5; CDR3aa: CSVDQGVQETQYF; CDR3nt: TGCAGCGTTGACCAGGGGGTACAAGAGACCCAGTACTTC
v_gene: TRBV9; d_gene: NA; len: 15; j_gene: TRBJ2-7; CDR3aa: CASSVGLGESYEQYF; CDR3nt: TGTGCCAGCAGCGTAGGCTTAGGGGAATCCTACGAGCAGTACTTC
v_gene: TRBV6-6; d_gene: NA; len: 15; j_gene: TRBJ1-5; CDR3aa: CASSPTGLANQPQHF; CDR3nt: TGTGCCAGCAGTCCTACAGGGTTGGCTAATCAGCCCCAGCATTTT
v_gene: TRBV7-3; d_gene: NA; len: 16; j_gene: TRBJ2-1; CDR3aa: CASTLWGGLPYNEQFF; CDR3nt: TGTGCCAGCACCTTATGGGGGGGGCTCCCCTACAATGAGCAGTTCTTC
v_gene: TRBV6-5; d_gene: TRBD1; len: 16; j_gene: TRBJ1-2; CDR3aa: CASSYSGQGVTYGYTF; CDR3nt: TGTGCCAGCAGTTATTCGGGACAGGGAGTTACATATGGCTACACCTTC
v_gene: TRBV6-5; d_gene: TRBD1; len: 13; j_gene: TRBJ2-7; CDR3aa: CASKETGHYEQYF; CDR3nt: TGTGCCAGCAAGGAGACAGGGCACTACGAGCAGTACTTC
v_gene: TRBV5-4; d_gene: NA; len: 13; j_gene: TRBJ1-1; CDR3aa: CASSLDRNTEAFF; CDR3nt: TGTGCCAGCAGCTTGGACAGGAACACTGAAGCTTTCTTT
v_gene: TRBV4-3; d_gene: TRBD2; len: 15; j_gene: TRBJ2-3; CDR3aa: CASSQVAGLTDTQYF; CDR3nt: TGCGCCAGCAGCCAAGTAGCGGGGCTAACAGATACGCAGTATTTT
v_gene: TRBV18; d_gene: TRBD2; len: 17; j_gene: TRBJ2-3; CDR3aa: CASSPPGLAGGTDTQYF; CDR3nt: TGTGCCAGCTCACCACCCGGACTAGCGGGGGGCACAGATACGCAGTATTTT
v_gene: TRBV6-1; d_gene: TRBD1; len: 13; j_gene: TRBJ1-1; CDR3aa: CAHGTGMNTEAFF; CDR3nt: TGTGCCCACGGGACAGGCATGAACACTGAAGCTTTCTTT
v_gene: TRBV5-1; d_gene: TRBD2; len: 16; j_gene: TRBJ2-3; CDR3aa: CASSLSSGGPTDTQYF; CDR3nt: TGCGCCAGCAGCTTGTCTAGCGGGGGGCCCACAGATACGCAGTATTTT
v_gene: TRBV7-2; d_gene: TRBD2; len: 15; j_gene: TRBJ2-2; CDR3aa: CASSLRGGYTGELFF; CDR3nt: TGTGCCAGCAGCTTACGGGGGGGATACACCGGGGAGCTGTTTTTT
v_gene: TRBV4-2; d_gene: TRBD2; len: 18; j_gene: TRBJ2-2; CDR3aa: CASSQGLAGGPDTGELFF; CDR3nt: TGTGCCAGCAGCCAAGGACTAGCGGGGGGCCCCGACACCGGGGAGCTGTTTTTT
v_gene: TRBV7-9; d_gene: NA; len: 16; j_gene: TRBJ1-5; CDR3aa: CASSFSPDSSNQPQHF; CDR3nt: TGTGCCAGCAGCTTTAGCCCGGACAGCAGCAATCAGCCCCAGCATTTT
v_gene: TRBV6-5; d_gene: TRBD1; len: 15; j_gene: TRBJ2-3; CDR3aa: CASSSRQGRPDTQYF; CDR3nt: TGTGCCAGCAGTTCCCGACAGGGTCGGCCAGATACGCAGTATTTT
v_gene: TRBV5-1; d_gene: NA; len: 12; j_gene: TRBJ1-4; CDR3aa: CASSLAGEKLFF; CDR3nt: TGCGCCAGCAGCTTGGCGGGTGAAAAACTGTTTTTT
v_gene: TRBV18; d_gene: NA; len: 18; j_gene: TRBJ2-3; CDR3aa: CASSPRFRDISSTDTQYF; CDR3nt: TGTGCCAGCTCGCCTAGATTCCGGGACATTTCTAGCACAGATACGCAGTATTTT
v_gene: TRBV5-1; d_gene: NA; len: 14; j_gene: TRBJ1-2; CDR3aa: CASSLDQGNYGYTF; CDR3nt: TGCGCCAGCAGCTTGGACCAGGGAAACTATGGCTACACCTTC
v_gene: TRBV6-4; d_gene: TRBD1; len: 15; j_gene: TRBJ2-7; CDR3aa: CASSDSRTGGNEQYF; CDR3nt: TGTGCCAGCAGTGACTCCAGGACAGGGGGCAACGAGCAGTACTTC
v_gene: TRBV11-2; d_gene: NA; len: 16; j_gene: TRBJ1-2; CDR3aa: CASSRGKGSGLYGYTF; CDR3nt: TGTGCCAGCAGCCGAGGGAAGGGTTCAGGACTATATGGCTACACCTTC
v_gene: TRBV28; d_gene: TRBD1; len: 13; j_gene: TRBJ2-3; CDR3aa: CATGQGGTDTQYF; CDR3nt: TGTGCCACCGGACAGGGAGGCACAGATACGCAGTATTTT
v_gene: TRBV5-1; d_gene: NA; len: 16; j_gene: TRBJ1-3; CDR3aa: CASSLEGRRIGNTIYF; CDR3nt: TGCGCCAGCAGCTTGGAAGGGAGGAGGATTGGAAACACCATATATTTT
v_gene: TRBV18; d_gene: NA; len: 17; j_gene: TRBJ1-4; CDR3aa: CASSPRTRGTANEKLFF; CDR3nt: TGTGCCAGCTCACCAAGGACGCGAGGGACTGCTAATGAAAAACTGTTTTTT
v_gene: TRBV7-9; d_gene: TRBD1; len: 14; j_gene: TRBJ1-4; CDR3aa: CASSETGGNEKLFF; CDR3nt: TGTGCCAGCAGCGAGACAGGGGGAAATGAAAAACTGTTTTTT
v_gene: TRBV7-6; d_gene: NA; len: 12; j_gene: TRBJ1-1; CDR3aa: CASSSGITEAFF; CDR3nt: TGTGCCAGCAGCTCAGGAATCACTGAAGCTTTCTTT
v_gene: TRBV29-1; d_gene: NA; len: 14; j_gene: TRBJ2-4; CDR3aa: CSVEDRGAKNIQYF; CDR3nt: TGCAGCGTTGAAGACAGGGGAGCCAAAAACATTCAGTACTTC
v_gene: TRBV9; d_gene: TRBD2; len: 15; j_gene: TRBJ2-3; CDR3aa: CASSVASGGASTQYF; CDR3nt: TGTGCCAGCAGCGTAGCTAGCGGGGGGGCCTCTACGCAGTATTTT
v_gene: TRBV5-4; d_gene: NA; len: 16; j_gene: TRBJ2-3; CDR3aa: CASSERIGGSTDTQYF; CDR3nt: TGTGCCAGCAGCGAGCGGATAGGAGGAAGCACAGATACGCAGTATTTT
v_gene: TRBV4-1; d_gene: TRBD1; len: 15; j_gene: TRBJ1-1; CDR3aa: CASSQPGTGEHEAFF; CDR3nt: TGCGCCAGCAGCCAACCCGGGACAGGCGAACATGAAGCTTTCTTT
v_gene: TRBV28; d_gene: NA; len: 16; j_gene: TRBJ1-3; CDR3aa: CASSLSRGASGNTIYF; CDR3nt: TGTGCCAGCAGTTTGAGCAGGGGCGCCTCTGGAAACACCATATATTTT
v_gene: TRBV11-3; d_gene: TRBD1; len: 13; j_gene: TRBJ1-2; CDR3aa: CASSLGQGYGYTF; CDR3nt: TGTGCCAGCAGCCTGGGACAGGGCTATGGCTACACCTTC